These 7 T cell receptor beta chains came from one sample sequenced in a study of cytomegalovirus exposure and HLA in healthy donors. Vbeta (60) and Jbeta (13) primers were used in the PCR. The method was immunoSEQ multiplex PCR; TCRdb's version includes in-frame clones alone and lacks a portion of them. There are 160,000 or so clones in the sample; roughly two thirds occur only once, and approximately 3% lies in the top ten. The sequenced sample consisted of PBMCs. These receptors all come from a woman aged 25 to 39 in good health and CMV-seronegative.

V and J are TRBV5-4 and TRBJ2-5; 8 bases align to TRBD1. V was clipped by 3 bases and J by 7 bases; unmatched bases: 14. CDR1 and CDR2 from the germline V gene are SGHNT and YYREEE (reference sequence). CDR3 size: 16 residues. In nucleotides, the CDR3 is TGTGCCAGCAGCTCCAGCCGGGACAGGCAACTGGGGACCCAGTACTTC. Translation gives CASSSSRDRQLGTQYF.

This clone was observed a few times. This sequence joins TRBV5-8 and TRBJ1-2; possible D gene TRBD1, 5 bases. Germline V CDR1 and CDR2: SGHTS, YDEGEE. This CDR3 spans 18 amino acids. V lost 0 bases to trimming and J lost 2 bases, with 20 bases between them. DNA of the CDR3: TGTGCCAGCAGCTTGGAGACAGTGGCGAGCTCTTCGAACTATGGCTACACCTTC. This gives the protein CASSLETVASSSNYGYTF. The full variable domain, its missing parts supplied by reference TRBV5-8 and TRBJ1-2, is EAGVTQSPTHLIKTRGQQATLRCSPISGHTSVYWYQQALGLGLQFLLWYDEGEERNRGNFPPRFSGRQFPNYSSELNVNALELEDSALYLCASSLETVASSSNYGYTFGSGTRLTVV.

This clone showed up just a few times. The CDR3 coding sequence is TGTGCCAGCAGCTTTGACCACCGGGACAGGGTTTGGGGGCAGTACTTC. Translation: CASSFDHRDRVWGQYF. This sequence joins TRBV7-9 and TRBJ2-7; 9 nucleotides match TRBD1. Germline values: CDR1 SEHNR, CDR2 FQNEAQ (reference sequence). This CDR3 contains 16 residues. V was clipped by 3 bases and J by 9 bases; unmatched bases: 15.

The genes are TRBV7-2 and TRBJ1-1, with D possibly TRBD1 on 6 matching bases. This CDR3 is built from 13 residues. CDR1 and CDR2 from the germline V gene are SGHTA and FQGNSA. V was trimmed by 6 bases and J by 4 bases, leaving 12 bases between them. CDR3 nucleotide sequence: TGTGCCAGCAGTTCGAACAGGGTCACTGAAGCTTTCTTT. Translation: CASSSNRVTEAFF.

A remark on this clone: The junction differs from germline at one of its ends, possibly a read error. This chain joins TRBV7-9 and TRBJ1-1, with D possibly matching TRBD1 (5 bases). This CDR3 contains 14 residues. Germline V gene lookup returns CDR1 SEHNR and CDR2 FQNEAQ (reference sequence). The CDR3 here is CSSSPPGGRAEAFF. The CDR3 nucleotides are TGTTCCAGCAGCCCCCCGGGGGGTAGGGCCGAAGCTTTCTTT. The complete variable domain, with remaining parts taken from reference TRBV7-9 and TRBJ1-1, reads DTGVSQNPRHKITKRGQNVTFRCDPISEHNRLYWYRQTLGQGPEFLTYFQNEAQLEKSRLLSDRFSAERPKGSFSTLEIQRTEQGDSAMYLCSSSPPGGRAEAFFGQGTRLTVV.

This clone was observed a handful of times. The rearrangement uses TRBV10-3 and TRBJ2-1; tentative D call: TRBD1 (5 bases). Germline CDR1 and CDR2: ENHRY and SYGVKD. Deletions cut 7 bases from V and 4 bases from J, with 11 bases between. CDR3 length: 13 residues. The CDR3 here is CAINDDRYNEQFF. CDR3 DNA sequence: TGTGCCATCAACGATGACAGATACAATGAGCAGTTCTTC.

The chain links TRBV29-1 to TRBJ2-1; 7 nucleotides line up with TRBD2. The germline CDR1 and CDR2 sequences are SQVTM and ANQGSEA. The CDR3 is 12 amino acids. J was trimmed by 8 bases and V by 6 bases; bases with no gene match: 7. This chain's CDR3 is CSVVRGRDEQFF. The CDR3 DNA reads TGCAGCGTCGTACGGGGGAGGGATGAGCAGTTCTTC.